This T cell receptor beta chain was found in a study of CD8+ T cells in alopecia areata. Study at large: Treated patients swallowed 5 to 10 mg of oral tofacitinib twice daily.

Germline loops: CDR1 LGHNA, CDR2 YNFKEQ. The CDR3 contains 16 residues. The V end lost 0 bases, the J end lost 0 bases, and 11 bases lay between the germline ends. Worth noting for this clone: Its antigen is not identified.

Researchers gathered lesional scalp punch biopsies and peripheral blood from patients with alopecia areata. Extraction of RNA preceded its reverse transcription into cDNA, which served as the sequencing template. Sequencing used immunoSEQ multiplex PCR; TCRdb keeps in-frame clones, though not all of them. The sample yields roughly 250,000 clones, under 70% seen once. General study results and limits: The study found higher clonality in lesional than normal scalp, especially in alopecia totalis/universalis.

The sequenced sample was CD4+ T cells sorted from blood, obtained at week 0. The source is a human donor with alopecia areata. The gene calls are TRBV4-2 and TRBJ1-2; weak D call: TRBD1 (5 bases). Written as DNA, the CDR3 is TGTGCCAGCAGCCAAGAAGCGGGCAGGGCTAACTATGGCTACACCTTC. The encoded protein is CASSQEAGRANYGYTF.